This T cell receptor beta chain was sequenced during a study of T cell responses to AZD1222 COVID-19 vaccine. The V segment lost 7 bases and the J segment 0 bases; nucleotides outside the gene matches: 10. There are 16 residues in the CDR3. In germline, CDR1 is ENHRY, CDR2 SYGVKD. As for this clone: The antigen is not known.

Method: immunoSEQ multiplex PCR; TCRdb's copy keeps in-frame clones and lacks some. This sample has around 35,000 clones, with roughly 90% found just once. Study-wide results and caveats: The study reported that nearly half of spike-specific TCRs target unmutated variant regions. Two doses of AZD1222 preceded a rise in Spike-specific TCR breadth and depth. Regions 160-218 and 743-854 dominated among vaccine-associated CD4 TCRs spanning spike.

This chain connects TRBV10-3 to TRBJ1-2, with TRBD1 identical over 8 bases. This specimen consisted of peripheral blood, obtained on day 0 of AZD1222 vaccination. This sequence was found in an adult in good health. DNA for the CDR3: TGTGCCATCACCCTGGACAGGGTGGCTTCTAACTATGGCTACACCTTC. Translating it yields CAITLDRVASNYGYTF.